The 2 T cell receptor beta chains below were found in one sample sequenced in a study of T cell repertoires in cytomegalovirus infection. TCRdb processed the reads anew with MiXCR; each CDR3 protein has one entry. The sample consists of about 450,000 distinct CDR3 sequences, 30% to 40% of them appearing once. Sequenced material: PBMCs. These receptors were obtained from a human donor in good health (CMV status not recorded). Some clones in this sample may be carry-over from other donors' samples.

The rearrangement uses TRBV5-1 and TRBJ1-2; weak D call: TRBD1 (5 bases). This CDR3 spans 16 amino acids. Deletions cut 0 bases from V and 0 bases from J, with 12 bases between. Germline V gene data show CDR1 as SGHRS and CDR2 as YFSETQ. The DNA for the CDR3 is TGCGCCAGCAGCTTGGATGGGACGCCTGCTAACTATGGCTACACCTTC. Translating gives CASSLDGTPANYGYTF.

The rearrangement links TRBV18 to TRBJ1-1; TRBD1 matches 7 bases. The CDR3 length is 15 residues. The ends lost 5 bases at V and 2 bases at J; junction bases unmatched: 8. Germline V gene data show CDR1 as KGHSH and CDR2 as LQKENI. DNA of the CDR3: TGTGCCAGCTCATCACAGCAGGGGGGAAACACTGAAGCTTTCTTT. Its protein is CASSSQQGGNTEAFF.